Listed here is a single TCR beta chain. It lacks a known antigen. No qualities accompany the bases; no much larger clone lies one base away. This sample was taken from a study of beta chain features in type 1 diabetes (dated by TCRdb to the late 2010s). In terms of the full investigation: Mean age, gender distribution, total cell number and subset yield were not different between patients and healthy donors. In the study, TCRB repertoires of sorted circulating CD4+ T cell subsets from recently diagnosed type 1 diabetes patients were compared with those of matched healthy donors. Across all samples, fewer than 130 million sorted cells were examined, and cell number per subset correlated strongly with RNA yield. Regulatory and stem cell-like memory subsets were isolated from only 8 patients and about eight healthy donors, whereas naive and central memory subsets came from all 30 or so donors. Results the study describes overall, beyond this receptor: Naive, central memory and regulatory TCRB repertoires appeared to be more alike among patients than among healthy donors. Shorter templates might be favored by PCR, yet because patient and control samples were amplified and corrected together, any such skew would affect both groups equally. Fewer insertions and more nucleotide deletions at VDJ recombination sites were observed in patients with type 1 diabetes, implying thymic rearrangement abnormalities. Because cDNA was sequenced instead of genomic DNA, activated cells with high expression could be over-represented, although the groups did not differ in activation or CD3 levels. Type 1 diabetes patients showed a moderate but significant shortening of TCRB CDR3 length in all four CD4+ subsets. Because the HLA sub-analyses included only small numbers of individuals, any influence of HLA type on TCRB rearrangement was left unresolved.

Trimming costs V 8 bases and J 0 bases, and their ends lie 14 bases apart. The CDR3 runs 14 amino acids, cysteine and valine included. Just CDR3 DNA is preserved here, 42 bases in frame from base 1. CDR1 and CDR2, looked up from the germline V gene, are MGHDK and SYGVNS. All of the isolated RNA was reverse transcribed with the High Capacity cDNA Reverse Transcription Kit, so expressed TCRB transcripts were sequenced. Naive, central memory and regulatory T cell samples underwent deep immunoSEQ sequencing, averaging roughly 3.5 million total reads per sample. After sorted cells were lysed in RLT buffer, RNA was extracted with DNase-treated RNeasy Micro or Mini kits, with the choice depending on cell number. To prevent cross-contamination, each cell subset was processed individually, whereas patient and healthy donor samples were processed jointly. Using the immunoSEQ multiplex PCR, TCRB sequences were amplified from cDNA into 87-bp fragments spanning the CDR3 region. Sequencing of the amplicons was performed on the Illumina HiSeq platform. Per the authors' processing: PCR bias was corrected computationally using synthetic template baselines, and reads within Hamming distance 2 were collapsed, with unmergeable singletons discarded. Reads were aligned against IMGT to assign V, D and J genes, CDR3 length and insertions or deletions at six rearrangement sites. Within each subset, clonotype counts were normalized to sorted cell number, and only after that were true diversity and Gini coefficients computed with the tcR R package. The overlap coefficient, calculated on TCRB nucleotide sequences, was used to quantify repertoire sharing. Out-of-frame TCRB sequences from naive cells were analyzed to stand in for the pre-selection repertoire. This is the immuneACCESS table as TCRdb keeps it, with only in-frame sequences that have V and J called. A part of the clones is gone; compared with another copy, unresolved V genes explain less than half, and the rest is unexplained. Clone size and V and J calls were adopted from that table, with D and trimming inferred from the DNA. In all, the sample holds about 410,000 clones, and roughly 13% of those were seen once. The leading ten clones occupy around 0.035% of the sample.

From each donor, a single peripheral blood sample of 90 to 150 mL on average was drawn into heparinised tubes. A BD FACSAria II was used to sort naive, central memory, regulatory and stem cell-like memory CD4+ T cells with a panel that included CD45RO, CCR7, CD25, CD127, CD95 and CD27. All sorted populations exceeded 95% purity. PBMCs were separated immediately by Lymphoprep density gradient centrifugation and were stained directly, without being cultured. To minimize batch effects, samples were stained and sorted in pairs, one healthy donor with one patient per experiment. Sequenced: naive CD4+ T cells from blood. Taken with the paper, the label for cell subset or site translates to: true naive CD4+ T cells. This receptor was obtained from a man aged 25 to 40 in good health. The chain links TRBV25-1 with TRBJ2-7, with a weak D call of TRBD1 (6 bases match). The DNA is as follows: TGTGCCAGCCCGGAAGGGGGAAGCTCCTACGAGCAGTACGTC. Translated, this gives CASPEGGSSYEQYV.